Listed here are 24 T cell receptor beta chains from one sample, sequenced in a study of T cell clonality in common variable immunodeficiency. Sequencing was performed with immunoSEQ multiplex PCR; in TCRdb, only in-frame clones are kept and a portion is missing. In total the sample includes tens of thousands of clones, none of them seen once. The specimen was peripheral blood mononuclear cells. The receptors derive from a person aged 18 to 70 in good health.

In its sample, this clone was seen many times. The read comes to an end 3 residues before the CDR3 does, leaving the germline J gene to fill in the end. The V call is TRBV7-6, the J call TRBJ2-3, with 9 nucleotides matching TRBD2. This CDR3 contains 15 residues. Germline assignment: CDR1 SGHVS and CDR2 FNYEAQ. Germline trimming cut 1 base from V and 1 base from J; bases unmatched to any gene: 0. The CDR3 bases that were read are TGTGCCAGCAGCTTAGGGACTAGCGGCACAGATACG. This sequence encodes CASSLGTSGTDT. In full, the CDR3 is CASSLGTSGTDTQYF.

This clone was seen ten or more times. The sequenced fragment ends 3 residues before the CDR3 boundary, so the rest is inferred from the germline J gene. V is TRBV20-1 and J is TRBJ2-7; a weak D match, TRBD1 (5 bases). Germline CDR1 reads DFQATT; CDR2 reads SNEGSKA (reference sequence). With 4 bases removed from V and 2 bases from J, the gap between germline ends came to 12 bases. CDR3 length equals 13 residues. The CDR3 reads CSATPGNTYEQYF. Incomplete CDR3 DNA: TGCAGTGCTACCCCAGGGAATACCTACGAG.

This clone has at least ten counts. The covered CDR3 bases are TGTGCCAGCAGCCAAACTAGCGTCTACGAG. Its translation is CASSQTSVYE. The entire CDR3 protein is CASSQTSVYEQYF. The chain recombines TRBV7-3 with TRBJ2-7; 7 nucleotides line up with TRBD2. The read stops 3 residues short of the end of the CDR3; the missing end is completed from the germline J gene. The germline CDR1 and CDR2 sequences are SGHTA and FQGTGA. There are 13 residues in the CDR3. V lost 5 bases to trimming and J lost 3 bases; unmatched junction nucleotides: 4. The complete variable domain, with remaining parts taken from reference TRBV7-3 and TRBJ2-7, reads GAGVSQTPSNKVTEKGKYVELRCDPISGHTALYWYRQSLGQGPEFLIYFQGTGAADDSGLPNDRFFAVRPEGSVSTLKIQRTERGDSAVYLCASSQTSVYEQYFGPGTRLTVT.

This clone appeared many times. CDR3 amino acids: CASSPPAGTGSYGYTF. The sequenced CDR3 bases are TGTGCCAGCTCACCCCCCGCCGGGACAGGGTCCTATGGC. The chain links TRBV18 to TRBJ1-2; 9 positions agree with TRBD1. The read terminates 3 residues ahead of where the CDR3 ends, so the germline J gene completes it. The germline gives CDR1 KGHSH, CDR2 LQKENI. The CDR3 extends over 16 amino acids. The trim removed 3 bases at V and 4 bases at J, leaving 9 bases unmatched.

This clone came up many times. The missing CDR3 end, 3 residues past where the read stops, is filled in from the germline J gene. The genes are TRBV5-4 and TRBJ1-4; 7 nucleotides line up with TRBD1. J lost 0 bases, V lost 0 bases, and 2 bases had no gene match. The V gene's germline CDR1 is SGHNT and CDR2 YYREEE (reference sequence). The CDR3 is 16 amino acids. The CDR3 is CASSLGGQSTNEKLFF. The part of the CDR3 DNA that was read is TGTGCCAGCAGCTTGGGGGGACAGTCAACTAATGAAAAA. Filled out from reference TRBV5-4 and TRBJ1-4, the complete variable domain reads ETGVTQSPTHLIKTRGQQVTLRCSSQSGHNTVSWYQQALGQGPQFIFQYYREEENGRGNFPPRFSGLQFPNYSSELNVNALELDDSALYLCASSLGGQSTNEKLFFGSGTQLSVL.

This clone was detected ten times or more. The CDR3 sequence is CASSLYPGRSYEQYF. The sequenced part of the CDR3 DNA is TGTGCCAGCAGCTTATATCCAGGGAGATCCTACGAG. The genes are TRBV7-2 and TRBJ2-7; perhaps D is TRBD1 or TRBD2 (5 bases each). The sequenced fragment ends 3 residues before the CDR3 boundary, so the rest is inferred from the germline J gene. Per the germline V gene, CDR1 is SGHTA and CDR2 is FQGNSA. This CDR3 has 15 residues. V lost 2 bases and J lost 1, with 12 bases in between.

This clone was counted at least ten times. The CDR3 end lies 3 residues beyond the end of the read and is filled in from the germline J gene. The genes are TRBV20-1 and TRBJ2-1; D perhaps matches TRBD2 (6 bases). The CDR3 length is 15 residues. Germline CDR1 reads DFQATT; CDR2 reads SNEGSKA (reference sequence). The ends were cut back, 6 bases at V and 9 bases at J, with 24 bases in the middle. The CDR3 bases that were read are TGCAGTGCAGAACCCACTAGCATCCGAGGGAGTGAG. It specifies CSAEPTSIRGSE. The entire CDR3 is CSAEPTSIRGSEQFF.

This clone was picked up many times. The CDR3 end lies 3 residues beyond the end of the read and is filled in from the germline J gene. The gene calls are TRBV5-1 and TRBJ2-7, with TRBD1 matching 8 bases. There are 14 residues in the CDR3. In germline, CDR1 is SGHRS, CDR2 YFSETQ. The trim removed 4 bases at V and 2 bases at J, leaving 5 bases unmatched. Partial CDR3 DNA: TGCGCCAGCAGCCAGGGGGACAGGCCCTACGAG. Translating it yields CASSQGDRPYE. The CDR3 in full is CASSQGDRPYEQYF. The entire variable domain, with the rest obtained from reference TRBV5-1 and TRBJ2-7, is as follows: KAGVTQTPRYLIKTRGQQVTLSCSPISGHRSVSWYQQTPGQGLQFLFEYFSETQRNKGNFPGRFSGRQFSNSRSEMNVSTLELGDSALYLCASSQGDRPYEQYFGPGTRLTVT.

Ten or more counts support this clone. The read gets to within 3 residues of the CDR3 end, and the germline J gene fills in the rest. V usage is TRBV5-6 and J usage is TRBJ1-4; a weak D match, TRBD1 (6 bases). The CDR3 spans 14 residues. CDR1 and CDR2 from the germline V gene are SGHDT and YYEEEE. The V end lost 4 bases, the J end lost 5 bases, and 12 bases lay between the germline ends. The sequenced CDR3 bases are TGTGCCAGCAGCCCGGACAGCACAAATGAAAAA. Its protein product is CASSPDSTNEK. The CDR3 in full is CASSPDSTNEKLFF. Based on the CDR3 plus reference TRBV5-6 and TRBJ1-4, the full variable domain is DAGVTQSPTHLIKTRGQQVTLRCSPKSGHDTVSWYQQALGQGPQFIFQYYEEEERQRGNFPDRFSGHQFPNYSSELNVNALLLGDSALYLCASSPDSTNEKLFFGSGTQLSVL.

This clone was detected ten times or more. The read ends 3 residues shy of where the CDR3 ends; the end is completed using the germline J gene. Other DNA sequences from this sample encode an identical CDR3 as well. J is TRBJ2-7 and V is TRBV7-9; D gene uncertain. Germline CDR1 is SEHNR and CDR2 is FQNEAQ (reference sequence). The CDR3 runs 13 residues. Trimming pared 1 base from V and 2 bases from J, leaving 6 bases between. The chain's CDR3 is CASSLEGPYEQYF. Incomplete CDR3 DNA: TGTGCCAGCAGCTTAGAGGGCCCCTACGAG.

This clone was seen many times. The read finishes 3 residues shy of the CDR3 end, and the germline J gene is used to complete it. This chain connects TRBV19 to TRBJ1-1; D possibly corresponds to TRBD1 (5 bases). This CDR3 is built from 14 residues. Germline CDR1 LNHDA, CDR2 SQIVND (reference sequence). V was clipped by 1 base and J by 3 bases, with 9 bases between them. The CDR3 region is CASSIGQGYTEAFF. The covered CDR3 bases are TGTGCCAGTAGTATAGGCCAGGGCTACACTGAA.

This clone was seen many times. CDR3 sequence reads: CASSPQGAQNEQYF. The DNA read from the CDR3 is TGCGCCAGCAGCCCACAGGGGGCGCAGAACGAG. The chain is built from TRBV5-1 and TRBJ2-7; TRBD1 agrees at 9 bases. The read terminates 3 residues before the CDR3 end, so the remaining end is supplied by the germline J gene. The length of the CDR3 is 14 residues. Germline V gene lookup returns CDR1 SGHRS and CDR2 YFSETQ. The junction had 7 bases not matched to a gene; V was cut back by 4 bases and J by 5 bases.

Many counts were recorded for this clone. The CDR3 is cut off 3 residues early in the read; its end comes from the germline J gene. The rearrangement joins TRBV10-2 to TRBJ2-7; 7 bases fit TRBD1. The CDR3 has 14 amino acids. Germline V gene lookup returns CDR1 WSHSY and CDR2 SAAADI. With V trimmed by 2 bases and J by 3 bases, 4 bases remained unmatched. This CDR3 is CASSEEGASYEQYF. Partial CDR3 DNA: TGCGCCAGCAGTGAGGAGGGGGCCAGCTACGAG.

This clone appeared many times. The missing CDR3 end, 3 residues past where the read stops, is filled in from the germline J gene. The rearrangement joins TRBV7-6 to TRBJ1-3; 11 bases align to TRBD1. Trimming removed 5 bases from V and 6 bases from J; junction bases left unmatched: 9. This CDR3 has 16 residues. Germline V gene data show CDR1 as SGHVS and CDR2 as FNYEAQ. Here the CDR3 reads CASSPQDRGLENTIYF. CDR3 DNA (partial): TGTGCCAGCAGCCCCCAGGACAGGGGGCTCGAAAACACC.

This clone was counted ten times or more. Partial CDR3 DNA: TGTGCCAGCAGTCTGAGCGGGAGCTCCTACAATGAG. Its translation: CASSLSGSSYNE. The full-length CDR3 reads as CASSLSGSSYNEQFF. V usage is TRBV5-4 and J usage is TRBJ2-1; 8 bases are a match to TRBD2. The read finishes 3 residues shy of the CDR3 end, and the germline J gene is used to complete it. CDR1 is SGHNT and CDR2 is YYREEE in the germline V gene (reference sequence). Trimming removed 5 bases from V and 0 bases from J; junction bases left unmatched: 4. CDR3 length: 15 amino acids. The full variable domain, completed using reference TRBV5-4 and TRBJ2-1, is ETGVTQSPTHLIKTRGQQVTLRCSSQSGHNTVSWYQQALGQGPQFIFQYYREEENGRGNFPPRFSGLQFPNYSSELNVNALELDDSALYLCASSLSGSSYNEQFFGPGTRLTVL.

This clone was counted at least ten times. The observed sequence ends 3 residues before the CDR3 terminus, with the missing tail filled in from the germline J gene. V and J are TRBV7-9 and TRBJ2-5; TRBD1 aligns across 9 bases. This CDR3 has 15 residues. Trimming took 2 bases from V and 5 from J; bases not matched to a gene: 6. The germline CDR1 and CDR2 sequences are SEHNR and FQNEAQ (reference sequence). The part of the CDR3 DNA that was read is TGTGCCAGCAGCTTACGGGACAGGGATCGGGAGACC. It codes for CASSLRDRDRET. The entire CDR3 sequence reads CASSLRDRDRETQYF. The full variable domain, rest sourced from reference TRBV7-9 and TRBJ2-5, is DTGVSQNPRHKITKRGQNVTFRCDPISEHNRLYWYRQTLGQGPEFLTYFQNEAQLEKSRLLSDRFSAERPKGSFSTLEIQRTEQGDSAMYLCASSLRDRDRETQYFGPGTRLLVL.

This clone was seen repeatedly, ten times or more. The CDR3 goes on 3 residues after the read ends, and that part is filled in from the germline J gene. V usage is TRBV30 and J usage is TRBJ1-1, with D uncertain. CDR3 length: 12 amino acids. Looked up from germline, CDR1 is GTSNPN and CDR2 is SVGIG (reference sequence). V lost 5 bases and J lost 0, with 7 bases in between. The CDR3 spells CAWHHMNTEAFF. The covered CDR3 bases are TGTGCCTGGCATCACATGAACACTGAA.

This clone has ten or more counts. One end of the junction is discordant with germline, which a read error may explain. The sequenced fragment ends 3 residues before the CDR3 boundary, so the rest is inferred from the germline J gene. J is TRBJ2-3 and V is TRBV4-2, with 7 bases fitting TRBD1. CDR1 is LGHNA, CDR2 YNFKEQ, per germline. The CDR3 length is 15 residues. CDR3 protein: CASSQDRSYTDTQYF. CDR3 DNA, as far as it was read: TGCGCCAGCAGCCAGGACAGGTCATACACAGATACG.

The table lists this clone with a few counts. The CDR3 DNA, read in part, is TGTGCCACTCGGAATAGCGGCACCTACAATGAG. This translates into CATRNSGTYNE. The CDR3 reads in full as CATRNSGTYNEQFF. The V call is TRBV2, the J call TRBJ2-1; a possible D gene is TRBD2 (6 bases). The read is 3 residues too short to cover the CDR3 end, so that end is filled in from the germline J gene. The CDR3 length is 14 residues. Trimming cost V 10 bases and J 2 bases, with 15 bases left between them. Germline assignment: CDR1 SNHLY and CDR2 FYNNEI.

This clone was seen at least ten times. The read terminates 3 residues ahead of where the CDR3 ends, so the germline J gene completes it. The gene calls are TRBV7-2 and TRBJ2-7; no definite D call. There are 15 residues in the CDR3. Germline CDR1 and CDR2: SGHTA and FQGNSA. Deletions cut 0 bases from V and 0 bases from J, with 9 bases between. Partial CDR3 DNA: TGTGCCAGCAGCTTAGCGGCAGCTAGCTCCTACGAG. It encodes CASSLAAASSYE. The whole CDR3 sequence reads CASSLAAASSYEQYF. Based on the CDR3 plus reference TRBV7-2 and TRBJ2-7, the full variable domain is GAGVSQSPSNKVTEKGKDVELRCDPISGHTALYWYRQSLGQGLEFLIYFQGNSAPDKSGLPSDRFSAERTGGSVSTLTIQRTQQEDSAVYLCASSLAAASSYEQYFGPGTRLTVT.

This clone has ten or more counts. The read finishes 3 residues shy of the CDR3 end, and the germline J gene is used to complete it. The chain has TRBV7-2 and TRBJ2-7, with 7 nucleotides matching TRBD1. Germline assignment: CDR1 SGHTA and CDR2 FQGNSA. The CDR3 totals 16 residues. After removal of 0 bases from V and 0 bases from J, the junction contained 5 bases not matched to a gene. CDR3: CASSLAGPGGSYEQYF. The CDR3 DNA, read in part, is TGTGCCAGCAGCTTAGCAGGGCCAGGGGGCTCCTACGAG.

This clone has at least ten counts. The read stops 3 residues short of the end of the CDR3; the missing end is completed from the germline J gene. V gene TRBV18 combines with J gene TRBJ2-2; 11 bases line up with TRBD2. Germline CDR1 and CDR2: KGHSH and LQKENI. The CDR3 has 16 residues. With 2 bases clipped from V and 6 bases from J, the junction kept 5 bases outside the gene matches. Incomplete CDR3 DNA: TGTGCCAGCTCACCAGGAACTAGCGGGAGATCCGGGGAG. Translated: CASSPGTSGRSGE. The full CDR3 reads CASSPGTSGRSGELFF.

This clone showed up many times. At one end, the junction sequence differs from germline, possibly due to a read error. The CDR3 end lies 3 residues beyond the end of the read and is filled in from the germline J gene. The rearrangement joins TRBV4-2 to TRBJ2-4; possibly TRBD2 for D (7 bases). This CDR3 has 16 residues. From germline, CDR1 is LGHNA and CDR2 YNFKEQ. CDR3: CASSNRARGAGDIQYF. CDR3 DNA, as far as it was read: TGCGCCAGCAGCAACCGAGCCCGGGGGGCTGGGGACATT.

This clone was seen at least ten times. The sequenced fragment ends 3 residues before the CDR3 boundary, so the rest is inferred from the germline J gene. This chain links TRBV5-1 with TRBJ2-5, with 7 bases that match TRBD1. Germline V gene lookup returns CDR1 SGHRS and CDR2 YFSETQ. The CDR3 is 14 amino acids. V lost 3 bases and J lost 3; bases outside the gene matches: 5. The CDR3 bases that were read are TGCGCCAGCAGCTCGGTAGGGACAGAAGAGACC. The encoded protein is CASSSVGTEET. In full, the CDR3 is CASSSVGTEETQYF. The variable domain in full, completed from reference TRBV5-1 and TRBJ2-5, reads KAGVTQTPRYLIKTRGQQVTLSCSPISGHRSVSWYQQTPGQGLQFLFEYFSETQRNKGNFPGRFSGRQFSNSRSEMNVSTLELGDSALYLCASSSVGTEETQYFGPGTRLLVL.